These T cell receptor beta chains were read from a single sample in a study of Ad26.COV2.S vaccination and SARS-CoV-2 variants. Using immunoSEQ multiplex PCR, the repertoire was profiled, and TCRdb retains in-frame clones only, with some absent. The sample lists over 400,000 clones; roughly nine tenths were seen once. Source: peripheral blood, taken in a trial of Ad26.COV2.S vaccine versus placebo. The receptors were gathered from a person between 18 and 60 years old who received the Ad26.COV2.S COVID-19 vaccine or a placebo. The CDR3 runs from the conserved cysteine through the conserved F or W. A D gene is named only where the DNA matches it firmly. The listing skips clone size in some rows; elsewhere it reads once, few, many or a size class.

d_call j_call cdr3_length v_call clone_size cdr3_nt cdr3_aa
. TRBJ1-1 17 TRBV5-4 . TGTGCCAGCAGCTTGGGACGTCGGGGGCTAAGGAACACTGAAGCTTTCTTT CASSLGRRGLRNTEAFF
. TRBJ1-1 12 TRBV7-9 . TGTGCCAGCAGCCGGGGTTTTACTGAAGCTTTCTTT CASSRGFTEAFF
. TRBJ1-5 11 TRBV2 . TGTGCCAGCAGTGAAGACGGGCCCCAGCATTTT CASSEDGPQHF
. TRBJ1-6 14 TRBV10-3 . TGTGCCATCACAAAGGACACCACCAATTCACCCCTCCACTTT CAITKDTTNSPLHF
TRBD2 TRBJ2-1 14 TRBV9 . TGTGCCAGCAGTCTAGCGGGATGGGGTGAGGAGCAGTTCTTC CASSLAGWGEEQFF
. TRBJ2-7 11 TRBV29-1 few TGCAGCGCCCGACAGTCCTACGAGCAGTACTTC CSARQSYEQYF
. TRBJ1-3 13 TRBV19 . TGTGCCAGTAACCCGGCTCATATGGACACCATATATTTT CASNPAHMDTIYF
TRBD1 TRBJ1-1 16 TRBV5-8 . TGTGCCAGCAGCTACGACAGGGCAGAGTTGAACACTGAAGCTTTCTTT CASSYDRAELNTEAFF
TRBD1 TRBJ2-1 14 TRBV5-1 . TGCGCCAGCAGCACGGGGACAGGGGGTAATGAGCAGTTCTTC CASSTGTGGNEQFF
. TRBJ1-3 14 TRBV5-1 few TGCGCCAGCAGCTTGGGAGGGTCTGGAAACACCATATATTTT CASSLGGSGNTIYF
. TRBJ1-6 14 TRBV3-1/TRBV3-2 . TGTGCCAGCAGCCGGGTGAATAATAATTCACCCCTCCACTTT CASSRVNNNSPLHF
. TRBJ2-3 14 TRBV5-5 . TGTGCCAGCGACGAACGGATCCAGGGGGATACGCAGTATTTT CASDERIQGDTQYF
. TRBJ1-2 15 TRBV18 once TGTGCCAGCACCCCAGGCGCAGGGGTTCTCTATGGCTACACCTTC CASTPGAGVLYGYTF
. TRBJ2-7 16 TRBV18 . TGTGCCAGCTCCACCAGTAGGGGGAAGACGCCCTACGAGCAGTACTTC CASSTSRGKTPYEQYF
. TRBJ1-1 15 TRBV5-1 . TGCGCCAGCAGCTTGGGGCCAGGCCGGTTCGCTGAAGCTTTCTTT CASSLGPGRFAEAFF
TRBD2 TRBJ2-2 18 TRBV9 . TGTGCCAGCAGCGTAGTTAGGGGAGGGACTTATAACACCGGGGAGCTGTTTTTT CASSVVRGGTYNTGELFF
TRBD1 TRBJ2-1 17 TRBV11-2 . TGTGCCAGCAGCGTATTCCGGGACAGCCTCTCGTCGAATGAGCAGTTCTTC CASSVFRDSLSSNEQFF
. TRBJ1-1 15 TRBV18 . TGTGCCAGCTCACCGTCCGGGGACCGGGCGTCTGAAGCTTTCTTT CASSPSGDRASEAFF
. TRBJ1-2 15 TRBV4-3 . TGCGCCAGCAGCCAACCCGGGACCCCACTCTATGGCTACACCTTC CASSQPGTPLYGYTF